The rows below give T cell receptor beta chains drawn from one sample of a study of tumor and adjacent non-tumor tissue in lung cancer. From the multiplex PCR reads, TCRdb called clonotypes with MiXCR, one entry per CDR3 protein. The sample holds around 99,000 distinct CDR3 sequences, 60% to 65% seen once. Material: distant non-tumor lung tissue. Every receptor here comes from a man in his 60s with non-small cell lung cancer. The CDR3 runs from the conserved cysteine through the conserved F or W. The D gene is left open where the match is weak. Expanded clones are given a class, and other clones once, few, many or no size at all.

few,TRBJ2-7,TRBV7-2,TRBD2,TGTGCCAGCAGCCCCAGACTAGCGGGAGAGCGGGAATACGAGCAGTACTTC,CASSPRLAGEREYEQYF
.,TRBJ2-7,TRBV12-3/TRBV12-4,.,TGTGCAAGCAGCCAGAGGCTGGGGGTAGGGCAGTACTTC,CASSQRLGVGQYF
many,TRBJ1-4,TRBV6-5,.,TGTGCCAGCAGTACCGGGCGAGGGGTTTCCACTAATGAAAAACTGTTTTTT,CASSTGRGVSTNEKLFF
.,TRBJ1-2,TRBV12-5,TRBD1,TGTGCTAGTGGTCCCGACAGGGTCCACTATGGCCACACCTTC,CASGPDRVHYGHTF
many,TRBJ2-1,TRBV10-2,TRBD1,TGCGCCAGCAGAGATTCAGGGGGAAGGGATGAGCAGTTCTTC,CASRDSGGRDEQFF
many,TRBJ2-7,TRBV28,TRBD1,TGTGCCAGCACCCCCCGGGACAGGGTCGGCGAGCAGTACTTC,CASTPRDRVGEQYF
.,TRBJ1-1,TRBV10-3,.,TGTGCCATCAGTGAGTCGGGGATGGCCGCTGAAGCTTTCTTT,CAISESGMAAEAFF
.,TRBJ2-3,TRBV5-5,.,TGTGTCAGCAGCTTGAACAACGGGGCCACGCAGTACTTT,CVSSLNNGATQYF
many,TRBJ2-1,TRBV20-1,TRBD2,TGCAGTGGACTAGCGGGGGTGGTCTATGAGCAGTTCTTC,CSGLAGVVYEQFF
once,TRBJ1-1,TRBV9,.,TGTGCCAGCAGCGCGGAGTTGTTGGGGGAAGCTTTCTTT,CASSAELLGEAFF
.,TRBJ2-7,TRBV11-3,.,TGTGCCGGCAGCTTTGGGGCCCTTCCCGGACGGACTTACGAGCAGTACTTC,CAGSFGALPGRTYEQYF
.,TRBJ1-1,TRBV5-1,.,TGCGCCAGCAGCTTGGGTGGACCCCAAATAACTGAAGCTTTCTTT,CASSLGGPQITEAFF
.,TRBJ2-7,TRBV5-5,.,TGTGCCATTAGCCGCGTCGGCGAGCAGTACTTC,CAISRVGEQYF
.,TRBJ2-2,TRBV11-3,.,TGTGCCAGCAGCTTAGCAGTAGTGAACACCCGGGAGCTGTTTTTT,CASSLAVVNTRELFF
.,TRBJ1-2,TRBV28,.,TGTGGCAGCAGTTTATTTAGAACAGGCTACACCTTC,CGSSLFRTGYTF
few,TRBJ2-3,TRBV20-1,TRBD2,TGCAGTGCTAGAGCGGGAGGGCCGAGGTACCGGGATCAACACACAGATACGCAGTATTTT,CSARAGGPRYRDQHTDTQYF
medium-sized,TRBJ2-2,TRBV11-3,TRBD1,TGTGCCAGCAGCCTGGGACAGGGGTGGACCGGGGAGCTGTTTTTT,CASSLGQGWTGELFF
.,TRBJ1-6,TRBV19,TRBD1,TGTGCCAGTAGTACCGGACAGGGGGCGTATAATTCACCCCTCCACTTT,CASSTGQGAYNSPLHF
.,TRBJ2-3,TRBV11-3,.,TGTGCCAGCAGCTTAGTCTGCTACACAGTTACGCAGTTTTTT,CASSLVCYTVTQFF
.,TRBJ2-1,TRBV5-4,TRBD2,TGTGCCAGCAGCTTGGGGACTAGCGATACCTGCAATGAGCAGTTCTTC,CASSLGTSDTCNEQFF
.,TRBJ2-3,TRBV12-3/TRBV12-4,TRBD2,TGTGCCAGCGCCCATCCCTTCCTAGCGGGACTTGCCAGAGATACGCAGTATTTT,CASAHPFLAGLARDTQYF
.,TRBJ2-7,TRBV5-1,TRBD2,TGCGCCAGCAGCTTGAGAGGGATTAGCGGGAGTGGCGGGTATGAGCAGTACTTC,CASSLRGISGSGGYEQYF
.,TRBJ2-3,TRBV29-1,.,TGCAGCACAAGGAGTAATTCAGATACGCAATATTTT,CSTRSNSDTQYF
many,TRBJ2-7,TRBV5-6,TRBD1,TGTGCCAGCAGCACCCGGGACAGGGTCGTCCTATCCGAGCAGTACTTC,CASSTRDRVVLSEQYF
few,TRBJ1-1,TRBV28,.,TGTGCCAGCAGGCACCTCAGGGAGGCGAACACTGAAGCTTTCTTT,CASRHLREANTEAFF
.,TRBJ1-5,TRBV12-3/TRBV12-4,.,TGTGCAAGCAGTTTATCGACCAATCAGCCCCAGCATTTT,CASSLSTNQPQHF
.,TRBJ2-1,TRBV11-3,TRBD2,TGTGCCAGCCGCTTAGACGGTGCTAGCGGGAGACGCAATGAGCAGTTCTTC,CASRLDGASGRRNEQFF
few,TRBJ2-1,TRBV4-2,.,TGTGCCAGCAGCCAAGATTGGACGATCGCAATTGAGCAGTTCTTT,CASSQDWTIAIEQFF
.,TRBJ2-1,TRBV7-9,TRBD1,TGTGCCAGCAGCTTATTTAACGGACAGGGGGCGACCAGCTCCTACAATGAGCAGTTCTTC,CASSLFNGQGATSSYNEQFF
.,TRBJ1-2,TRBV6-6,.,TGTGTCAGAAGTTACTTCGAGGACGGCTACACCTTC,CVRSYFEDGYTF
once,TRBJ2-7,TRBV12-3/TRBV12-4,.,TGTGCCAGCAGTTTTGGGATAGACACCTACGAGCAGTACTTC,CASSFGIDTYEQYF
once,TRBJ1-4,TRBV12-3/TRBV12-4,TRBD1,TGTGCCAGCAGACAGGGACAGGGCTCTGAAAAACTGTTTTTC,CASRQGQGSEKLFF
many,TRBJ1-6,TRBV12-3/TRBV12-4,.,TGTGCCAGCAGTTCTATGGGTTCACCCCTCCACTTT,CASSSMGSPLHF
many,TRBJ2-7,TRBV4-1,.,TGCGCCAGCAGCCAAGGCGTGGGAGGAATCTACGAGCAGTACTTC,CASSQGVGGIYEQYF
many,TRBJ1-2,TRBV5-6,.,TGTGCCAGCAGCTTGGTTAGACTCAACTATGGCTACACCTTC,CASSLVRLNYGYTF
.,TRBJ2-1,TRBV29-1,TRBD1,TGCAGCGTTGAGGAAGGGGGCTACTACAATGGGCAGTTCTTC,CSVEEGGYYNGQFF
many,TRBJ1-4,TRBV6-6,.,TGTGCCAGCAGTTACGAGTCGGGGGCGCGGGGTGAAAAACTGTTTTTT,CASSYESGARGEKLFF
many,TRBJ1-2,TRBV13,.,TGTGCCAGCAGCCCTGGGCAGGGGCGATGGGGCTATGGCTACACCTTC,CASSPGQGRWGYGYTF
.,TRBJ2-1,TRBV12-5,TRBD1,TGTGCTAGTGGTTCGGTACAAGGACAGGCTACCGATGAGCAGTTCTTC,CASGSVQGQATDEQFF
.,TRBJ2-7,TRBV20-1,.,TGCGGTGCTAGATTTGTGCACAGGGACAACGAGCAGTACTTT,CGARFVHRDNEQYF
.,TRBJ2-3,TRBV4-1,.,TGCGCCAACAGCCAGCCGGGACTAGAGGGGGCAACAGATACGCAGTATTTT,CANSQPGLEGATDTQYF
medium-sized,TRBJ1-1,TRBV5-4,.,TGTGCCAGCAGCTTGGCGGGGGGGCTGAACACTGAAGCTTTCTTT,CASSLAGGLNTEAFF
.,TRBJ2-2,TRBV7-3,.,TGTGCCAGCAGCTCCGAAGGTTGGGACACCGGGGTGCTGTTTTTT,CASSSEGWDTGVLFF
few,TRBJ2-5,TRBV20-1,TRBD2,TGCAGTGCTAGAGGGGGTAGCGGGGGCCAAGAGACCCAGTACTTC,CSARGGSGGQETQYF
many,TRBJ2-1,TRBV20-1,TRBD1,TGCAGTGCTAGCTGGGACAGGGGAAATGAGCAGTTCTTC,CSASWDRGNEQFF
many,TRBJ1-1,TRBV6-6,TRBD1,TGTGCCAGCAGTGGGGACAGTCGGACTGAAGCTTTCTTT,CASSGDSRTEAFF
many,TRBJ1-1,TRBV14,.,TGTGCCAGCAGCGAAACGGCCAACACTGAAGCTTTCTTT,CASSETANTEAFF
many,TRBJ2-6,TRBV6-5,.,TGTGCCAGCAGTTACATCCGCCGCCCGGGGGTGTCCACCCTCTCTGGGGCCAACGTCCTGACTTTC,CASSYIRRPGVSTLSGANVLTF
.,TRBJ1-5,TRBV12-3/TRBV12-4,.,TGTGCCAGCAGTAACCTACAGGGCGCAAACAATCAGCCCCAGCATTTT,CASSNLQGANNQPQHF
.,TRBJ2-3,TRBV12-3/TRBV12-4,.,TGTGGCAGCAGTTTTATCACAGGAGATACGCAGTATTTT,CGSSFITGDTQYF
.,TRBJ2-3,TRBV6-5,.,TGTGCCAGCTGTGCACAGGAGGTGAGAGATACGCAGTATTTT,CASCAQEVRDTQYF
.,TRBJ2-1,TRBV28,TRBD2,TGTGCCAGCAGTTCGATAGCGGGAGGGCGAAACAATGAGCAGTTCTTC,CASSSIAGGRNNEQFF
.,TRBJ1-1,TRBV4-2,.,TGTACCAGAACAACAAATCCACAGGGCCAGAACACTGAAGCTTTCTTT,CTRTTNPQGQNTEAFF